The 30 T cell receptor beta chains below all came from one sample that was sequenced in a study of Ad26.COV2.S vaccination and SARS-CoV-2 variants. Libraries were prepared by immunoSEQ multiplex PCR; TCRdb keeps only in-frame clonotypes and omits some of them. The profile shows some 410,000 clones, around 92% of them singletons. The treatment denotes: roughly 20 received Ad26.COV2.S at low or high dose, single or two shots; 5 received placebo; per-sample allocation not given. The samples date from day 63 after the first vaccine or placebo injection. Sequences were derived from peripheral blood, sampled in a trial of Ad26.COV2.S vaccine versus placebo. The receptors here all came from a person aged 18-60 years who received the Ad26.COV2.S COVID-19 vaccine or a placebo.

The chain recombines TRBV9 with TRBJ2-7; no firm D call. Trimming cost V 4 bases and J 12 bases, with 20 bases left between them. Germline V gives CDR1 SGDLS, CDR2 YYNGEE. This CDR3 contains 13 residues. The CDR3 DNA reads as TGTGCCAGCAGCCCCCCTCGGACCGTTGGATTGTACTTC. Protein: CASSPPRTVGLYF.

This clone has only one observation. This sequence joins TRBV18 and TRBJ2-7; TRBD2 might be the D (5 bases). CDR3 length: 15 residues. Germline values: CDR1 KGHSH, CDR2 LQKENI. The V gene lost 2 bases and the J gene lost 3 bases, with 14 bases spanning the gap. The CDR3 sequence is CASSPTPTRDYEQYF. CDR3 DNA sequence: TGTGCCAGCTCACCAACACCCACTCGGGACTACGAGCAGTACTTC. Full variable domain (missing parts from reference TRBV18 and TRBJ2-7): NAGVMQNPRHLVRRRGQEARLRCSPMKGHSHVYWYRQLPEEGLKFMVYLQKENIIDESGMPKERFSAEFPKEGPSILRIQQVVRGDSAAYFCASSPTPTRDYEQYFGPGTRLTVT.

The rearrangement uses TRBV2 and TRBJ2-7; D is undetermined. Per germline, CDR1 SNHLY and CDR2 FYNNEI. The V and J ends lost 5 bases and 0 bases respectively, with 17 bases between them. This CDR3 is built from 16 residues. The CDR3 DNA reads TGTGCCAGCAGTCCCGGACGGACCTACAGCTCCTACGAGCAGTACTTC. Translation gives CASSPGRTYSSYEQYF.

The chain joins TRBV7-2 to TRBJ2-7, with a possible D match to TRBD1 (6 bases). CDR3 length: 15 amino acids. The germline gives CDR1 SGHTA, CDR2 FQGNSA. The V and J ends lost 5 bases and 2 bases respectively, with 16 bases between them. The CDR3 region has the DNA TGTGCCAGCAGCCTGACCGGGACACCAACCTACGAGCAGTACTTC. It yields the protein CASSLTGTPTYEQYF.

V gene TRBV28 combines with J gene TRBJ2-7; no clear D. Germline loops: CDR1 MDHEN, CDR2 SYDVKM. Trimming removed 7 bases from V and 2 bases from J, with 15 bases in between. The CDR3 runs to 14 residues. The CDR3 bases are TGTGCCAGCACGACCCCCAAGCCCCCCTACGAGCAGTACTTC. Translation: CASTTPKPPYEQYF.

This chain joins TRBV9 and TRBJ1-2, with TRBD1 matching 9 bases. Losses at the gene ends were 0 bases for V and 6 bases for J; bases not matched to a gene: 9. The CDR3 extends over 16 amino acids. Germline values: CDR1 SGDLS, CDR2 YYNGEE. The CDR3 loop is CASSVVSQGALNGYTF. CDR3 nucleotide sequence: TGTGCCAGCAGCGTAGTTTCACAGGGGGCGCTTAATGGCTACACCTTC.

V is TRBV7-2 and J is TRBJ1-2, with 10 bases that match TRBD1. Trimming cost V 4 bases and J 4 bases; bases outside gene matches: 9. Germline V gives CDR1 SGHTA, CDR2 FQGNSA. The CDR3 loop spans 16 amino acids. The DNA of the CDR3 is TGTGCCAGCAGCTCGGAGACAGGGGGCGCGGGCTATGGCTACACCTTC. It specifies CASSSETGGAGYGYTF.

A word on this clone: Within the sample, other DNA sequences also encode this same CDR3. This rearrangement joins TRBV19 to TRBJ1-1; 8 nucleotides line up with TRBD1. This CDR3 comprises 14 residues. Germline CDR1 and CDR2: LNHDA and SQIVND (reference sequence). Unmatched junction bases numbered 7, after V lost 9 bases and J lost 1 base. Written as DNA, the CDR3 is TGTGCCAGCTCAACCGGGACAGGGAACACTGAAGCTTTCTTT. Its protein is CASSTGTGNTEAFF.

This clone occurred once. The chain carries TRBV29-1 and TRBJ2-2, with D perhaps TRBD1 (6 bases). This CDR3 spans 17 amino acids. The ends were cut back, 4 bases at V and 3 bases at J, with 21 bases in the middle. The V gene's germline CDR1 is SQVTM and CDR2 ANQGSEA. CDR3 sequence reads: CSVGDIVPTVDTGELFF. The DNA for the CDR3 is TGCAGCGTTGGGGACATTGTCCCCACCGTGGACACCGGGGAGCTGTTTTTT.

The V call is TRBV28, the J call TRBJ1-6, with 7 positions matching TRBD1. This CDR3 has 17 amino acids. Trimming cost V 8 bases and J 0 bases; bases outside gene matches: 10. From germline, CDR1 is MDHEN and CDR2 SYDVKM. CDR3 in DNA: TGTGCCAGCGGGACAGCCGGTTGGGGCTCCTATAATTCACCCCTCCACTTT. Its protein is CASGTAGWGSYNSPLHF.

The rearrangement links TRBV11-2 to TRBJ1-5; D gene unclear. CDR1 and CDR2 (germline): SGHAT, FQNNGV. The CDR3 is 15 amino acids. V lost 0 bases and J 2 bases, leaving 8 bases between the germline ends. This CDR3 reads CASSLDVSGNQPQHF. DNA of the CDR3: TGTGCCAGCAGCTTAGATGTTTCAGGCAATCAGCCCCAGCATTTT. Full variable domain (outside the CDR3, taken from reference TRBV11-2 and TRBJ1-5): EAGVAQSPRYKIIEKRQSVAFWCNPISGHATLYWYQQILGQGPKLLIQFQNNGVVDDSQLPKDRFSAERLKGVDSTLKIQPAKLEDSAVYLCASSLDVSGNQPQHFGDGTRLSIL.

This chain joins TRBV6-2 or TRBV6-3 and TRBJ1-1; a weak D match, TRBD1 (5 bases). The CDR3 covers 14 residues. Germline loops: CDR1 MNHEY, CDR2 SVGEGT. V dropped 2 bases and J dropped 8 bases, with 15 bases sitting between them. In DNA form, the CDR3 reads TGTGCCAGCAGTTACATACCCGGGACGACGGAAGCTTTCTTT. This codes for CASSYIPGTTEAFF.

The V gene is TRBV6-5, the J gene TRBJ1-1; 11 positions agree with TRBD1. The V segment lost 4 bases and the J segment 4 bases; nucleotides outside the gene matches: 2. Germline values: CDR1 MNHEY, CDR2 SVGAGI. The CDR3 runs 14 residues. This chain's CDR3 is CASSSGTGGTEAFF. The CDR3 nucleotides read TGTGCCAGCAGTTCCGGGACAGGGGGCACTGAAGCTTTCTTT.

A note on this clone: The sample carries other DNA sequences with the same CDR3. This chain uses TRBV3-1 (or the pseudogene TRBV3-2) with TRBJ2-5, with D unresolved. V lost 0 bases and J lost 2, with 4 bases in between. This CDR3 has 13 amino acids. CDR1 and CDR2 from the germline V gene are LGHDT and YNNKEL (reference sequence). CDR3 in amino acids: CASSQDPQETQYF. The CDR3 DNA follows: TGTGCCAGCAGCCAAGACCCACAAGAGACCCAGTACTTC.

A word on this clone: This CDR3 is also generated by other DNA sequences in the sample. This sequence joins TRBV4-3 and TRBJ1-2, with no clear D. The germline V gene has CDR1 LGHNA and CDR2 YSLEER. Trimming pared 0 bases from V and 1 base from J, leaving 6 bases between. The CDR3 consists of 14 residues. For the CDR3, the DNA is TGCGCCAGCAGCCAAGATAGAGGTAACTATGGCTACACCTTC. This codes for CASSQDRGNYGYTF.

The rearrangement joins TRBV6-5 to TRBJ1-2, with TRBD1 as a possible D gene (5 bases). This CDR3 spans 12 amino acids. CDR1 is MNHEY, CDR2 SVGAGI, per germline. The germline V and J ends were trimmed by 7 bases and 6 bases, with 12 bases remaining between them. The CDR3 loop is CASTNQGHGYTF. The CDR3 region has the DNA TGTGCCAGCACCAACCAGGGCCATGGCTACACCTTC.

This rearrangement joins TRBV4-3 to TRBJ2-1; 10 nucleotides align to TRBD2. The CDR3 has 15 residues. The ends lost 6 bases at V and 8 bases at J; junction bases unmatched: 10. Germline V lookup: CDR1 LGHNA, CDR2 YSLEER. The CDR3 is CASRLLAGEWHEQFF. CDR3 in DNA: TGCGCCAGCAGGTTGCTAGCGGGGGAATGGCATGAGCAGTTCTTC.

As for this clone: Sequence at one end of the junction differs from germline and may be a read error. This chain connects TRBV19 to TRBJ1-2; the D gene is possibly TRBD1 (5 bases). Germline CDR1 is LNHDA and CDR2 is SQIVND (reference sequence). The CDR3 runs 12 residues. This CDR3 reads CASSGTKYGYTF. The CDR3 DNA reads TGTGCCAGTAGTGGGACTAAATATGGCTACACCTTC.

CDR3 bases: TGTGCCAGCAGTGAATCGACCCTGGAGAACACCATATATTTT. Amino acids: CASSESTLENTIYF. The chain joins TRBV6-1 to TRBJ1-3; D remains unclear. Germline V CDR1 and CDR2: MNHNS, SASEGT. The CDR3 length is 14 residues. V was clipped by 2 bases and J by 7 bases, with 12 bases between them.

This clone was seen just once. The chain employs TRBV11-3 and TRBJ2-7; TRBD1 aligns across 7 bases. With V trimmed by 1 base and J by 6 bases, 12 bases remained unmatched. This CDR3 is built from 16 residues. Germline V CDR1 and CDR2: SGHNT, YENEEA. The CDR3: CASSLATGSTSGEQYF. CDR3 bases: TGTGCCAGCAGCTTAGCGACAGGGTCAACAAGCGGCGAGCAGTACTTC. The whole variable domain, filled in from reference TRBV11-3 and TRBJ2-7, reads EAGVVQSPRYKIIEKKQPVAFWCNPISGHNTLYWYLQNLGQGPELLIRYENEEAVDDSQLPKDRFSAERLKGVDSTLKIQPAELGDSAVYLCASSLATGSTSGEQYFGPGTRLTVT.

This clone has just one count. Other DNA variants within this sample encode the same CDR3. The CDR3 DNA reads TGCGCCAGCAGCCTCCCCTCCTACGAGCAGTACTTC. Translated: CASSLPSYEQYF. This chain connects TRBV5-1 to TRBJ2-7; D call uncertain. This CDR3 is 12 amino acids long. Trimming shortened V by 4 bases and J by 0 bases, and 5 bases separated the two germline ends. The germline V gene has CDR1 SGHRS and CDR2 YFSETQ.

The chain has TRBV30 and TRBJ1-1, with D maybe TRBD1 (6 bases). This CDR3 is 17 amino acids long. Germline V CDR1 and CDR2: GTSNPN, SVGIG (reference sequence). V was cut by 1 base and J by 1 base, with 19 bases left in between. This CDR3 reads CAWSALQGGGWNTEAFF. CDR3 sequence (DNA): TGTGCCTGGAGTGCCCTCCAAGGGGGAGGTTGGAACACTGAAGCTTTCTTT.

The chain has TRBV5-1 and TRBJ1-4, with D possibly TRBD1 on 6 matching bases. This CDR3 comprises 14 residues. Germline lookup yields CDR1 SGHRS and CDR2 YFSETQ. The V end lost 0 bases, the J end lost 7 bases, and 10 bases lay between the germline ends. The CDR3 nucleotides read TGCGCCAGCAGCTTGGGGGACATGAGTGAAAAACTGTTTTTT. Translating it yields CASSLGDMSEKLFF.

The chain employs TRBV6-5 and TRBJ2-7; TRBD1 is a possible D gene (5 bases). The CDR3 length is 14 residues. Trimming took off 6 bases at V and 4 bases at J, with 16 bases between the two ends. In germline, CDR1 is MNHEY, CDR2 SVGAGI. The CDR3: CASRSRTSLYEQYF. CDR3 in DNA: TGTGCCAGCAGGTCGAGGACATCTCTTTACGAGCAGTACTTC.

The chain joins TRBV6-6 to TRBJ2-5, with TRBD2 matching over 7 bases. This CDR3 is 15 amino acids long. Per the germline V gene, CDR1 is MNHNY and CDR2 is SVGAGI (reference sequence). V was pared by 2 bases and J by 6 bases, with 9 bases of the junction left unmatched. CDR3 DNA sequence: TGTGCCAGCAGTTACCGGGTAGCGGGCCCCCAGACCCAGTACTTC. This gives the protein CASSYRVAGPQTQYF.

This clone was observed once. CDR3 nucleotide sequence: TGTGCCAGCAGCTTTGGACAGGGAAGGGTCCAGTACTTC. It is translated as CASSFGQGRVQYF. This sequence joins TRBV6-5 and TRBJ2-5; 8 bases line up with TRBD1. The CDR3 is 13 amino acids. The V and J ends lost 6 bases and 10 bases, in that order; junction bases with no gene match: 10. CDR1 MNHEY and CDR2 SVGAGI come from the germline V gene.

The V call is TRBV4-3, the J call TRBJ1-6, with TRBD1 as a possible D gene (5 bases). The CDR3 has 17 amino acids. Between the trimmed V and J ends, which lost 6 bases and 3 bases, there was a span of 18 bases. CDR1 and CDR2 (germline): LGHNA, YSLEER. The CDR3 loop is CASSLKPRGGYNSPLHF. CDR3 sequence (DNA): TGCGCCAGCAGTCTTAAACCAAGGGGTGGCTATAATTCACCCCTCCACTTT.

This chain connects TRBV5-1 to TRBJ2-7; TRBD1 might be the D (6 bases). The CDR3 consists of 15 residues. Germline V lookup: CDR1 SGHRS, CDR2 YFSETQ. The V gene lost 0 bases and the J gene lost 4 bases, with 14 bases spanning the gap. The CDR3 here is CASSLESGTSYEQYF. In nucleotides, the CDR3 is TGCGCCAGCAGCTTGGAATCCGGGACATCATACGAGCAGTACTTC.

J is TRBJ1-2 and V is TRBV6-5; 10 nucleotides agree with TRBD1. The J segment lost 5 bases and the V segment lost 6 bases, leaving 9 bases of the junction unmatched. Germline CDR1 MNHEY, CDR2 SVGAGI. This CDR3 is built from 15 residues. This chain's CDR3 is CASSVKPDRGYGYTF. CDR3 nucleotides: TGTGCCAGCAGCGTAAAACCGGACAGGGGGTATGGCTACACCTTC.

This chain uses TRBV18 with TRBJ2-5; D might be TRBD2 (6 bases). Per germline, CDR1 KGHSH and CDR2 LQKENI. Deletions cut 4 bases from V and 1 base from J, with 16 bases between. CDR3 length: 16 residues. The CDR3 here is CASSLQSMRGQETQYF. CDR3 bases: TGTGCCAGCTCACTCCAAAGCATGCGGGGCCAAGAGACCCAGTACTTC. The full variable domain, rest sourced from reference TRBV18 and TRBJ2-5, is NAGVMQNPRHLVRRRGQEARLRCSPMKGHSHVYWYRQLPEEGLKFMVYLQKENIIDESGMPKERFSAEFPKEGPSILRIQQVVRGDSAAYFCASSLQSMRGQETQYFGPGTRLLVL.